These 23 T cell receptor beta chains came from one sample sequenced in a study of coeliac disease. Generated by immunoSEQ multiplex PCR, the TCRdb table keeps only in-frame clones and is missing some. The sample includes thousands of clones, approximately 59% of them seen just once. Sequenced: lymphocytes from the gut lamina propria. The receptors come from a man aged 60-69 years with celiac disease on a gluten-free diet.

The rearrangement joins TRBV5-1 to TRBJ2-7; D possibly corresponds to TRBD1 (6 bases). The CDR3 is 16 residues long. The V gene lost 0 bases and the J gene lost 1 base, with 14 bases spanning the gap. Germline assignment: CDR1 SGHRS and CDR2 YFSETQ. The CDR3 protein is CASSLDSGTQSYEQYF. The DNA of the CDR3 is TGCGCCAGCAGCTTGGATTCCGGGACACAGTCCTACGAGCAGTACTTC.

The chain is built from TRBV20-1 and TRBJ1-1, with D tentatively TRBD1 (5 bases). This CDR3 comprises 11 residues. V lost 7 bases and J 5 bases, leaving 11 bases between the germline ends. Germline CDR1 is DFQATT and CDR2 is SNEGSKA (reference sequence). The CDR3 here is CSGWGRTEAFF. The CDR3, as DNA: TGCAGTGGATGGGGGAGGACTGAAGCTTTCTTT.

The CDR3 reads CASINRGNQPQHF. In DNA, the CDR3 is TGTGCCAGCATCAACAGGGGCAATCAGCCCCAGCATTTT. The chain couples TRBV6-1 to TRBJ1-5, with TRBD1 as a possible D gene (6 bases). Germline values: CDR1 MNHNS, CDR2 SASEGT. V lost 7 bases, J lost 2 bases, and 9 bases lay in between. The CDR3 is 13 amino acids.

The rearrangement joins TRBV6-5 to TRBJ2-1; the D gene is possibly TRBD1 (5 bases). Per the germline V gene, CDR1 is MNHEY and CDR2 is SVGAGI. This CDR3 is 14 amino acids long. The germline V and J ends were trimmed by 5 bases and 10 bases, with 18 bases remaining between them. CDR3 sequence (DNA): TGTGCCAGCAGTGAATCAGGGTTAACCCCCGAGCAGTTCTTC. It specifies CASSESGLTPEQFF.

The chain couples TRBV4-2 to TRBJ1-2; D perhaps matches TRBD1 (6 bases). Germline-derived CDR1 and CDR2 are LGHNA and YNFKEQ. Trimming shortened V by 2 bases and J by 4 bases, and 14 bases separated the two germline ends. This CDR3 spans 15 amino acids. Here the CDR3 DNA reads TGTGCCAGCAGCCAAAAGCCGGACAGTCCCTATGGCTACACCTTC. This sequence encodes CASSQKPDSPYGYTF.

The chain carries TRBV28 and TRBJ1-4; D is unresolved. The CDR3 has 13 amino acids. V gave up 6 bases and J gave up 5 bases, with 10 bases separating them. CDR1 and CDR2 (germline): MDHEN, SYDVKM. The CDR3 protein is CASRRVGNEKLFF. The CDR3 DNA follows: TGTGCCAGCAGGCGGGTCGGAAATGAAAAACTGTTTTTT.

Only one count was recorded for this clone. The chain links TRBV7-9 to TRBJ2-4; D unresolved. Germline V gene sequence: CDR1 SEHNR, CDR2 FQNEAQ (reference sequence). The CDR3 is made up of 14 amino acids. Trimming took off 4 bases at V and 1 base at J, with 8 bases between the two ends. The CDR3 nucleotides read TGTGCCAGCAGCTCCTCCTCCGCCAAAAACATTCAGTACTTC. It translates to CASSSSSAKNIQYF.

The V gene is TRBV27, the J gene TRBJ1-2; D perhaps matches TRBD1 (6 bases). The CDR3 contains 15 residues. V was trimmed by 6 bases and J by 0 bases, leaving 14 bases between them. Germline V gene sequence: CDR1 MNHEY, CDR2 SMNVEV (reference sequence). The CDR3 DNA sequence: TGTGCCAGCAGACATACAGGGTCAGCTAACTATGGCTACACCTTC. Amino acids: CASRHTGSANYGYTF.

By frequency in the sample, this clone is medium-sized. This chain links TRBV23-1 with TRBJ1-6; 7 bases are a match to TRBD1. TRBV23-1 is an ORF, with its function uncertain. The CDR3 loop spans 15 amino acids. J gave up 8 bases and V 6 bases, and 10 bases lay outside the gene matches. The CDR3, as DNA: TGCGCCAGCAGCCAGCATAGGGACAGCTATTCACCCCTCCACTTT. Protein product: CASSQHRDSYSPLHF.

The chain combines TRBV6-1 with TRBJ2-5; 8 bases align to TRBD2. The V gene's germline CDR1 is MNHNS and CDR2 SASEGT. After removal of 2 bases from V and 2 bases from J, the junction contained 13 bases not matched to a gene. The CDR3 spans 18 residues. DNA of the CDR3: TGTGCCAGCAGTGAAACTGGCGGGGGGCCCCTAGTACAAGAGACCCAGTACTTC. Amino acid sequence: CASSETGGGPLVQETQYF.

The chain carries TRBV29-1 and TRBJ2-3; perhaps TRBD1 as D (6 bases). Germline assignment: CDR1 SQVTM and CDR2 ANQGSEA. The germline V and J ends were trimmed by 7 bases and 3 bases, with 14 bases remaining between them. CDR3 size: 13 residues. The CDR3 spells CSDPTGATDTQYF. The CDR3 DNA reads TGCAGCGACCCGACAGGCGCTACAGATACGCAGTATTTT.

The rearrangement uses TRBV21-1 and TRBJ1-5; the table's TRBD1 call for D was not verified on the DNA. TRBV21-1 is annotated as a pseudogene. The CDR3 length is 19 residues. This CDR3 reads CASSVRDRGTLYSNQPQHF. The CDR3 coding sequence is TGTGCCAGCAGCGTTCGGGACAGAGGAACACTCTATAGCAATCAGCCCCAGCATTTT.

The CDR3 region has the DNA TGTGCCAGCAGCTTGGGACAAAGCACCGGGGAGCTGTTTTTT. It encodes CASSLGQSTGELFF. The J gene is TRBJ2-2, the V gene TRBV5-4; D unclear. The CDR3 totals 14 residues. Trimming took off 0 bases at V and 4 bases at J, with 7 bases between the two ends. Germline values: CDR1 SGHNT, CDR2 YYREEE (reference sequence).

This clone occurred once. The CDR3 sequence: CASSRDRREQYF. The CDR3, as DNA: TGTGCCAGCTCGCGGGACAGGAGAGAGCAGTACTTC. This sequence joins TRBV18 and TRBJ2-7; 8 bases agree with TRBD1. V lost 6 bases, J lost 7 bases, and 5 bases stayed unmatched. Germline loops: CDR1 KGHSH, CDR2 LQKENI. This CDR3 is built from 12 residues.

This chain joins TRBV5-4 and TRBJ2-2, with 10 bases fitting TRBD2. Losses at the gene ends were 4 bases for V and 1 base for J; bases not matched to a gene: 4. This CDR3 is built from 16 residues. Germline CDR1 reads SGHNT; CDR2 reads YYREEE (reference sequence). The CDR3 DNA is TGTGCCAGCAGCGAGGGACTAGCGATGAACACCGGGGAGCTGTTTTTT. The encoded protein is CASSEGLAMNTGELFF. Full variable domain (remainder filled in from reference TRBV5-4 and TRBJ2-2): ETGVTQSPTHLIKTRGQQVTLRCSSQSGHNTVSWYQQALGQGPQFIFQYYREEENGRGNFPPRFSGLQFPNYSSELNVNALELDDSALYLCASSEGLAMNTGELFFGEGSRLTVL.

The rearrangement joins TRBV5-5 to TRBJ1-2; TRBD1 matches 8 bases. After removal of 4 bases from V and 4 bases from J, the junction contained 9 bases not matched to a gene. The CDR3 totals 15 residues. Germline-derived CDR1 and CDR2 are SGHKS and YYEKEE (reference sequence). The CDR3 region has the DNA TGTGCCAGCAGCGTCGGACAGGGTTCCCTCTATGGCTACACCTTC. Amino acids: CASSVGQGSLYGYTF.

This clone appeared once. The rearrangement links TRBV7-3 to TRBJ1-1; D is undetermined. V gave up 5 bases and J gave up 4 bases, with 14 bases separating them. Germline V gene data show CDR1 as SGHTA and CDR2 as FQGTGA. This CDR3 has 14 amino acids. As DNA, the CDR3 is TGTGCCAGCAGCCAGACCGCAGGTACCACTGAAGCTTTCTTT. Translation gives CASSQTAGTTEAFF.

This clone was recorded a few times. The rearrangement links TRBV11-3 to TRBJ2-7; D remains unclear. The CDR3 extends over 14 amino acids. V lost 5 bases and J 5 bases, leaving 16 bases between the germline ends. Per the germline V gene, CDR1 is SGHNT and CDR2 is YENEEA. For the CDR3, the DNA is TGTGCCAGCAGCCAAGCTGGAGAGACCGACGAGCAGTACTTC. It translates to CASSQAGETDEQYF.

The chain combines TRBV5-1 with TRBJ2-7; no reliable D call. V lost 1 base and J lost 3, with 5 bases in between. The CDR3 sequence is 12 residues long. In germline, CDR1 is SGHRS, CDR2 YFSETQ. CDR3 protein: CASSLSGYEQYF. CDR3 nucleotide sequence: TGCGCCAGCAGCTTGTCAGGCTACGAGCAGTACTTC.

The V gene is TRBV7-8, the J gene TRBJ1-6, with 9 bases that match TRBD1. The CDR3 extends over 14 amino acids. V gave up 5 bases and J gave up 7 bases; unmatched junction bases: 3. Germline lookup yields CDR1 SGHVS and CDR2 FQNEAQ. The CDR3 protein is CASSADRGNSPLHF. The CDR3 DNA follows: TGTGCCAGCAGCGCCGACAGGGGGAATTCACCCCTCCACTTT.

V gene TRBV6-1 combines with J gene TRBJ1-3; 9 positions agree with TRBD1. The CDR3 runs 14 residues. In germline, CDR1 is MNHNS, CDR2 SASEGT. V dropped 6 bases and J dropped 1; count of bases not matched to a gene: 1. The DNA of the CDR3 is TGTGCCAGCAGGGACAGGGGATCTGGAAACACCATATATTTT. Its translation is CASRDRGSGNTIYF.

This clone appeared a single time. CDR3 sequence reads: CASSQRERQRGHNEQFF. The CDR3 DNA sequence: TGCGCCAGCAGCCAAAGGGAACGACAGAGAGGTCACAATGAGCAGTTCTTC. This chain joins TRBV4-1 and TRBJ2-1, with D possibly being TRBD1 (5 bases). Between the trimmed V and J ends, which lost 2 bases and 5 bases, there was a span of 19 bases. The CDR3 has 17 amino acids. Germline V gene sequence: CDR1 MGHRA, CDR2 YSYEKL.

The chain couples TRBV9 to TRBJ2-7; a possible D gene is TRBD1 (6 bases). The CDR3 contains 15 residues. V was clipped by 5 bases and J by 2 bases, with 17 bases between them. Germline CDR1 SGDLS, CDR2 YYNGEE. CDR3 in DNA: TGTGCCAGCAGTTCCCACTGGGACACACCCTACGAGCAGTACTTC. It is translated as CASSSHWDTPYEQYF.